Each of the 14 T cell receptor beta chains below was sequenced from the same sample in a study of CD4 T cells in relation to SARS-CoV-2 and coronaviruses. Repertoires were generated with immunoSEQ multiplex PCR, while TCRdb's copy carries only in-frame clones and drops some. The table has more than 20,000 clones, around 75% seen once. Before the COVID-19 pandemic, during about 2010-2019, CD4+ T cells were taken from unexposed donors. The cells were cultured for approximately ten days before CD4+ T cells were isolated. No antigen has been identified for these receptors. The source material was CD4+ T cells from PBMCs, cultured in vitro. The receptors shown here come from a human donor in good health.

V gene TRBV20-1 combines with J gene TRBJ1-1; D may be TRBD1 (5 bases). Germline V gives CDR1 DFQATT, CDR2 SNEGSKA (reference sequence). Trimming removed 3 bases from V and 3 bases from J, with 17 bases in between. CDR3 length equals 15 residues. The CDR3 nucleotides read TGCAGTGCTAGTAACCGCGAAATGGGGCACACTGAAGCTTTCTTT. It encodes CSASNREMGHTEAFF.

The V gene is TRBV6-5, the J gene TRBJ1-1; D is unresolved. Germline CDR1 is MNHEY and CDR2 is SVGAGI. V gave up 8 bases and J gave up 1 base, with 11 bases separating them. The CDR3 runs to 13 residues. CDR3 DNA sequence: TGTGCCAGCGTGGCAGGCTCGAACACTGAAGCTTTCTTT. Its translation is CASVAGSNTEAFF.

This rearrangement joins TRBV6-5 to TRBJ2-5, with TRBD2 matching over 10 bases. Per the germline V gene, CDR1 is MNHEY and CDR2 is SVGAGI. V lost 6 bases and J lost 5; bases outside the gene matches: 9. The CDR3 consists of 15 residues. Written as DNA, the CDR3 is TGTGCCAGCAGGCTGAATAGCGGGAGGTGGGAGACCCAGTACTTC. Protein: CASRLNSGRWETQYF.

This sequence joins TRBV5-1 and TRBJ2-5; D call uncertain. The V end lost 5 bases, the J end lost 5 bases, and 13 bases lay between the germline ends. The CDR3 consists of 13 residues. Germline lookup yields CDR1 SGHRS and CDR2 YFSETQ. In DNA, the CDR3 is TGCGCCAGCAGACTTACTTCGTCGGAGACCCAGTACTTC. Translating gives CASRLTSSETQYF.

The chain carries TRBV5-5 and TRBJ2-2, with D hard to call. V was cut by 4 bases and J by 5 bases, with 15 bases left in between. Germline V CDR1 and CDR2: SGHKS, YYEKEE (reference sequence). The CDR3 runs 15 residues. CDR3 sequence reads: CASSPETTRTGELFF. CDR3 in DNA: TGTGCCAGCAGCCCGGAGACCACGAGGACCGGGGAGCTGTTTTTT.

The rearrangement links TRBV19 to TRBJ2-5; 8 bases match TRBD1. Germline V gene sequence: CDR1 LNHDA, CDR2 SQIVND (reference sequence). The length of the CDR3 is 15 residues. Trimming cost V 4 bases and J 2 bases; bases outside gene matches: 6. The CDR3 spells CASSTGQGQQETQYF. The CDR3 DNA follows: TGTGCCAGTAGTACCGGACAGGGCCAACAAGAGACCCAGTACTTC.

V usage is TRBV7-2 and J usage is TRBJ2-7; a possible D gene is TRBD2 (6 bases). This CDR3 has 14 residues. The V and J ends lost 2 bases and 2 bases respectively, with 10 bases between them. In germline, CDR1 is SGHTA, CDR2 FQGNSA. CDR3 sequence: CASSLNSGPYEQYF. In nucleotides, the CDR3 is TGTGCCAGCAGCTTAAATAGCGGACCCTACGAGCAGTACTTC. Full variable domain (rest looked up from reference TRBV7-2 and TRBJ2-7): GAGVSQSPSNKVTEKGKDVELRCDPISGHTALYWYRQSLGQGLEFLIYFQGNSAPDKSGLPSDRFSAERTGGSVSTLTIQRTQQEDSAVYLCASSLNSGPYEQYFGPGTRLTVT.

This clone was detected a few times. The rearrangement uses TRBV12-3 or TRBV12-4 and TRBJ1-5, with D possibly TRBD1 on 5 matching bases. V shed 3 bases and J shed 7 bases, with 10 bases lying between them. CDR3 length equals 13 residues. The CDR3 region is CASSFREKQPQHF. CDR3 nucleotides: TGTGCCAGCAGTTTCAGGGAAAAGCAGCCCCAGCATTTT.

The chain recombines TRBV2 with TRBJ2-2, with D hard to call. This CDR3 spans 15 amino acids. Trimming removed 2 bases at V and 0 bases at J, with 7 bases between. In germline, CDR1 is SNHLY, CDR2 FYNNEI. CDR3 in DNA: TGTGCCAGCAGTGAAATGGCCACGAACACCGGGGAGCTGTTTTTT. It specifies CASSEMATNTGELFF. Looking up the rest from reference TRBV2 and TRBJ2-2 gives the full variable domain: EPEVTQTPSHQVTQMGQEVILRCVPISNHLYFYWYRQILGQKVEFLVSFYNNEISEKSEIFDDQFSVERPDGSNFTLKIRSTKLEDSAMYFCASSEMATNTGELFFGEGSRLTVL.

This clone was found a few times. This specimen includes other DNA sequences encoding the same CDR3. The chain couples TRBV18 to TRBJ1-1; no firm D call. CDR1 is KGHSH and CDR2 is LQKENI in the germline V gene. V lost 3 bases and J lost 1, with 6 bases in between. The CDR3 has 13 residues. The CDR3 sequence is CASSPRGNTEAFF. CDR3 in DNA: TGTGCCAGCTCACCCCGCGGGAACACTGAAGCTTTCTTT. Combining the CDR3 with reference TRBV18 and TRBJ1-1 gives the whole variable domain NAGVMQNPRHLVRRRGQEARLRCSPMKGHSHVYWYRQLPEEGLKFMVYLQKENIIDESGMPKERFSAEFPKEGPSILRIQQVVRGDSAAYFCASSPRGNTEAFFGQGTRLTVV.

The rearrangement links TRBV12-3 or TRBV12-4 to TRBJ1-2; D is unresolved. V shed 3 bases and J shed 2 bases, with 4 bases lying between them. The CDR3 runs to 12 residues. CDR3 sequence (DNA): TGTGCCAGCAGTTTGGTGAACTATGGCTACACCTTC. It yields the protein CASSLVNYGYTF.

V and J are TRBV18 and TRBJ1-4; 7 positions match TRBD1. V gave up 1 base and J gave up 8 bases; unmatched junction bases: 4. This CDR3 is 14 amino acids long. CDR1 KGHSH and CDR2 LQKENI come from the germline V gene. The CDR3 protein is CASSPQGANEKLFF. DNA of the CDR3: TGTGCCAGCTCACCACAGGGGGCGAACGAAAAACTGTTTTTT.

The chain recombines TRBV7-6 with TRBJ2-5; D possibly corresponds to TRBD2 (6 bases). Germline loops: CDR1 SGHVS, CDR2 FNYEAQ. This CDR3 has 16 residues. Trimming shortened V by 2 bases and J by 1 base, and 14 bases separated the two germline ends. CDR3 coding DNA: TGTGCCAGCAGCTTAAGTGGAGGGAAGGGCCAAGAGACCCAGTACTTC. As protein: CASSLSGGKGQETQYF.

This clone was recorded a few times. CDR3 amino acids: CASNPDGNTIYF. CDR3 in DNA: TGTGCCAGCAATCCGGATGGAAACACCATATATTTT. The chain joins TRBV12-3 or TRBV12-4 to TRBJ1-3; D gene uncertain. The CDR3 runs to 12 residues. The ends were cut back, 7 bases at V and 3 bases at J, with 7 bases in the middle.